The sequence of this T cell receptor beta chain was determined in a study of shared clonotypes between healthy human individuals. Study background: Aged between 18 and 49, the donors were a couple of women and a few men.

The CDR3 is 15 amino acids. V lost 10 bases to trimming and J lost 6 bases; unmatched junction nucleotides: 12. CDR1 is MNHEY and CDR2 is SMNVEV in the germline V gene (reference sequence). Method: immunoSEQ multiplex PCR; TCRdb's copy keeps in-frame clones and lacks some. The sample holds over 2,000,000 clones, around 93% seen once. As for this clone: As yet, its antigen is unknown.

CD45RO-negative, CCR7-selected cells formed the naive CD8 fraction, which excluded terminally differentiated effector memory CD45RA+ cells. The study enrolled healthy HIV-negative adults without recent acute infections or vaccinations as donors. Every one of the donors was a Caucasian adult that lived in Nashville, Tennessee. Study-wide points: What limited the represented genetic and exposure-history diversity was the small number of donors.

What was sequenced was naive CD8+ T cells from PBMCs. This clonotype was sampled from a man in his late teens or twenties in good health. Some clones in this sample may be carry-over from other donors' samples. This chain joins TRBV27 and TRBJ2-1; 10 nucleotides align to TRBD2. Here the CDR3 reads CATAPRTSGGNEQFF. The CDR3 nucleotides are TGTGCCACCGCCCCCCGGACTAGCGGCGGCAATGAGCAGTTCTTC.